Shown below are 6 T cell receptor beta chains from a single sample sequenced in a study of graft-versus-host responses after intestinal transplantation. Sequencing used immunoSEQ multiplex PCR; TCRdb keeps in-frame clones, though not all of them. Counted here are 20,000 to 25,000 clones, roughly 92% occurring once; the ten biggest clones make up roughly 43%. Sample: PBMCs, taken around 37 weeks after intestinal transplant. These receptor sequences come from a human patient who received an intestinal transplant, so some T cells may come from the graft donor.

CDR3 sequence: CASSQPLGQENQPQHF. The CDR3 DNA follows: TGTGCCAGCAGCCAACCGCTTGGACAGGAGAATCAGCCCCAGCATTTT. This sequence joins TRBV16 and TRBJ1-5, with TRBD1 matching 7 bases. The CDR3 contains 16 residues. V lost 2 bases to trimming and J lost 4 bases; unmatched junction nucleotides: 8. From germline, CDR1 is KGHSY and CDR2 FQNENV.

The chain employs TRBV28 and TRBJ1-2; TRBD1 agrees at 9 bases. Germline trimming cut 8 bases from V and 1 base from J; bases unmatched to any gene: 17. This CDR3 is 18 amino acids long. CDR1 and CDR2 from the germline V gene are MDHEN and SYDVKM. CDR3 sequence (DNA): TGTGCCAGCCACTTAGACCGGGACAGGGTAGTGGGTAACTATGGCTACACCTTC. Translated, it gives CASHLDRDRVVGNYGYTF.

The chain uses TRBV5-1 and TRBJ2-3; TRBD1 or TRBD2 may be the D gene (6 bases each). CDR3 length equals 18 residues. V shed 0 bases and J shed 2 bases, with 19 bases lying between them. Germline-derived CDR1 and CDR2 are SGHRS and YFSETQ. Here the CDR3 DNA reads TGCGCCAGCAGCTTGGCCTCACTACACGGGGGCCCCACAGATACGCAGTATTTT. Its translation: CASSLASLHGGPTDTQYF.

The CDR3 DNA reads as TGTGCCAGCGCCTCCCCGGCTAGGGAGCAGTACTTC. This codes for CASASPAREQYF. V is TRBV18 and J is TRBJ2-7; D ambiguous. The germline V and J ends were trimmed by 8 bases and 7 bases, with 15 bases remaining between them. The germline CDR1 and CDR2 sequences are KGHSH and LQKENI. This CDR3 is built from 12 residues.

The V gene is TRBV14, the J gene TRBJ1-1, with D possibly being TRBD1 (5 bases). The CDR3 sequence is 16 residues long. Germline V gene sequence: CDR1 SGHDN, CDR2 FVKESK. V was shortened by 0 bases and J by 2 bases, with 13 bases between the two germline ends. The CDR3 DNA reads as TGTGCCAGCAGCCAAGATCTCGTAGGGGCTAACACTGAAGCTTTCTTT. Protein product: CASSQDLVGANTEAFF. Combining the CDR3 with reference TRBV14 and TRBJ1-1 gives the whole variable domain EAGVTQFPSHSVIEKGQTVTLRCDPISGHDNLYWYRRVMGKEIKFLLHFVKESKQDESGMPNNRFLAERTGGTYSTLKVQPAELEDSGVYFCASSQDLVGANTEAFFGQGTRLTVV.

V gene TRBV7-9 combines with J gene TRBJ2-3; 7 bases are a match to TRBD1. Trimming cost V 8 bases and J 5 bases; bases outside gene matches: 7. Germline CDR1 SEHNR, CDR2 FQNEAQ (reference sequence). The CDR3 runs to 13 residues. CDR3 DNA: TGTGCCAGCCGTCAGGGGGATGAAGATACGCAGTATTTT. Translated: CASRQGDEDTQYF. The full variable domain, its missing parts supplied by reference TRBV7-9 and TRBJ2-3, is DTGVSQNPRHKITKRGQNVTFRCDPISEHNRLYWYRQTLGQGPEFLTYFQNEAQLEKSRLLSDRFSAERPKGSFSTLEIQRTEQGDSAMYLCASRQGDEDTQYFGPGTRLTVL.